This TCR beta chain was sequenced in a study of shared clonotypes between healthy human individuals. Study-wide results and limits: Against clonotypes common to all four donors, non-shared ones had lower generation probabilities.

This clone was recorded only once. Its antigen is still unknown. Germline loops: CDR1 MNHEY, CDR2 SMNVEV (reference sequence). The CDR3 has 15 amino acids. V was clipped by 2 bases and J by 7 bases; unmatched bases: 3. Naive CD8 cells comprised CD45RO-negative, CCR7-positively selected cells, excluding terminally differentiated effector memory CD45RA+ cells. Adults of Caucasian background living in Nashville, Tennessee made up all donors. In the source study's methods: Filtering was not the same, since immunoSEQ gave junction-only sequences without quality scores. Some clones are missing from TCRdb's copy, which holds only in-frame ones; the method was immunoSEQ multiplex PCR. The V and J calls and clone size come from that table; D and trimming were worked out from the DNA. Counted here are roughly 2.1 million clones, 85% to 95% occurring once; the ten biggest clones make up 1.5% to 2%.

The sequenced sample was naive CD8+ T cells from PBMCs. The rearrangement joins TRBV27 to TRBJ2-5; 14 positions match TRBD2. The sequence was collected from a man aged 18 to 29 in good health. Some clones in this sample may be carry-over from other donors' samples. CDR3: CASSLTTSGRGTQYF. CDR3 nucleotide sequence: TGTGCCAGCAGTTTAACGACTAGCGGGAGGGGGACCCAGTACTTC.